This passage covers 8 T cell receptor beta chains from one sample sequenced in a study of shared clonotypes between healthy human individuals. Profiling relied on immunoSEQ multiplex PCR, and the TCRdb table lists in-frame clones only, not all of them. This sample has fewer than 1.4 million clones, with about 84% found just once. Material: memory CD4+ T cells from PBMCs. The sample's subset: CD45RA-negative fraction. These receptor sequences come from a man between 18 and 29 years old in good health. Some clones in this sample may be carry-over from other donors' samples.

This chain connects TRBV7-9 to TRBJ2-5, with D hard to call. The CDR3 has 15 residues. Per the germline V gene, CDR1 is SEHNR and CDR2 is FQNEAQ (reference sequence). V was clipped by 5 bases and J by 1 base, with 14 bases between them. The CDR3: CASSPLGGIQETQYF. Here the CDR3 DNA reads TGTGCCAGCAGCCCCTTGGGCGGAATCCAAGAGACCCAGTACTTC.

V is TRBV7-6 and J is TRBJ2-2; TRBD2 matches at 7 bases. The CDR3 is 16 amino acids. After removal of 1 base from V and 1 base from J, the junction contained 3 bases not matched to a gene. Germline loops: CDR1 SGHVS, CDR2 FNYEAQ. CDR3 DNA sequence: TGTGCCAGCAGCTTAGAGCAGCGGGGGAACACCGGGGAGCTGTTTTTT. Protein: CASSLEQRGNTGELFF.

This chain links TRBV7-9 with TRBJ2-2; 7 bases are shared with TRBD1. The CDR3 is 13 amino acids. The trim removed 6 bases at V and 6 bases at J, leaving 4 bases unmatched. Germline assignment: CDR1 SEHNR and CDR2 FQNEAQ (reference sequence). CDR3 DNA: TGTGCCAGCAGAAGACAGGGACCCGGGGAGCTGTTTTTT. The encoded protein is CASRRQGPGELFF. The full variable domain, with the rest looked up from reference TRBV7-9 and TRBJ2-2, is DTGVSQNPRHKITKRGQNVTFRCDPISEHNRLYWYRQTLGQGPEFLTYFQNEAQLEKSRLLSDRFSAERPKGSFSTLEIQRTEQGDSAMYLCASRRQGPGELFFGEGSRLTVL.

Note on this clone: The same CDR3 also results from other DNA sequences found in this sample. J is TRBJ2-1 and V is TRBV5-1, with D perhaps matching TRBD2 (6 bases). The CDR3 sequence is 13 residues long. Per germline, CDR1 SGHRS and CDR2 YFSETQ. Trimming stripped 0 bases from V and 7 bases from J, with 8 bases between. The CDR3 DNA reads TGCGCCAGCAGCTTGGGGAGGGGTAATGAGCAGTTCTTC. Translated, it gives CASSLGRGNEQFF.

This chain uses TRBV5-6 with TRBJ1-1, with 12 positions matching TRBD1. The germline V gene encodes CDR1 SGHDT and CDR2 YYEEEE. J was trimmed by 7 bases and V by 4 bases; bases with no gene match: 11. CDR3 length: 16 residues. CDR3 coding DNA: TGTGCCAGCAGCCCCCGGGACAGGGGGCGCTTGGTTGAAGCTTTCTTT. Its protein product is CASSPRDRGRLVEAFF.

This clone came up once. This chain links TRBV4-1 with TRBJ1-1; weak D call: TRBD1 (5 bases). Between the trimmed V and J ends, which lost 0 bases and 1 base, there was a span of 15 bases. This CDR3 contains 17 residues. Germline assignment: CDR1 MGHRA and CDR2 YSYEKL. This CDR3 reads CASSQEGSLTGNTEAFF. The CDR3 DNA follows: TGCGCCAGCAGCCAAGAAGGGAGTCTAACAGGGAACACTGAAGCTTTCTTT.

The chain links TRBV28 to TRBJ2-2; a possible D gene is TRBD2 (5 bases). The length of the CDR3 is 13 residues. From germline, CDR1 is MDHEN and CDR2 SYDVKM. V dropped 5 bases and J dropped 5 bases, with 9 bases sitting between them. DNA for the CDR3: TGTGCCAGCAGTCATCGGGAAACCGGGGAGCTGTTTTTT. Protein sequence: CASSHRETGELFF.

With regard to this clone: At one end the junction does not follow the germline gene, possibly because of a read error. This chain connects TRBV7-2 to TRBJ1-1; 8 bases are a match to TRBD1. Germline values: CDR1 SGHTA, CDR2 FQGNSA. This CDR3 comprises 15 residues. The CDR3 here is CASSLAQGARTGAFF. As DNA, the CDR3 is TGTGCCAGCAGCTTAGCTCAGGGGGCGAGGACTGGAGCTTTCTTT.